Described below is a single T cell receptor (beta chain) sequence and its context. The antigen remains undetermined. The data originate from a study of beta chain features in type 1 diabetes. Study-wide results and limits: Type 1 diabetes patients had TCRB CDR3s that were shorter (moderately but significantly so) in all four CD4+ subsets. Insertions at VDJ junctions were less frequent in type 1 diabetes patients. These patients also deleted more nucleotides at the same junctions.

Expressed TCRB transcripts were sequenced because the entire RNA isolate underwent reverse transcription. Profiled with immunoSEQ multiplex PCR; TCRdb holds only in-frame clones, not every one. The sample consists of 160,000 or so clones, around 8.3% of them appearing once. The CDR3 spans 15 residues. Germline lookup yields CDR1 SQVTM and CDR2 ANQGSEA. The V and J ends lost 6 bases and 1 base, in that order; junction bases with no gene match: 7. This clonotype was sampled from a woman in her late teens or twenties with type 1 diabetes. The specimen sequenced was central memory CD4+ T cells from blood. The chain couples TRBV29-1 to TRBJ1-5; 9 bases match TRBD1. The CDR3 nucleotides are TGCAGCGTCCGAAGGGACAGGGACAGCAATCAGCCCCAGCATTTT. Its protein product is CSVRRDRDSNQPQHF.